A single sample is the source of the 17 T cell receptor beta chains below, sequenced in a study of T cell changes during pregnancy in multiple sclerosis. Clones were read by immunoSEQ multiplex PCR, and TCRdb kept only the in-frame ones, dropping some. The table shows 44,000 or so clones, with approximately 90% occurring only once. Here the sequenced sample was CD8+ T cells from peripheral blood mononuclear cells, taken after pregnancy. The receptors shown here come from a female donor in good health, enrolled as a control in a pregnancy study.

The chain recombines TRBV4-3 with TRBJ1-1; D is uncertain. CDR3 length: 13 amino acids. In germline, CDR1 is LGHNA, CDR2 YSLEER. The V and J ends lost 3 bases and 3 bases respectively, with 8 bases between them. The CDR3 region is CASSHGRYTEAFF. The DNA for the CDR3 is TGCGCCAGCAGCCACGGGAGATACACTGAAGCTTTCTTT.

The chain has TRBV7-9 and TRBJ2-1; TRBD2 is a possible D gene (5 bases). The CDR3 extends over 12 amino acids. Trimming cost V 3 bases and J 5 bases, with 5 bases left between them. Looked up from germline, CDR1 is SEHNR and CDR2 is FQNEAQ (reference sequence). The CDR3 DNA reads TGTGCCAGCAGCTTCGGGAACAATGAGCAGTTCTTC. As protein: CASSFGNNEQFF.

The chain couples TRBV5-6 to TRBJ2-7, with TRBD2 matching 9 bases. In germline, CDR1 is SGHDT, CDR2 YYEEEE. The CDR3 consists of 16 residues. V lost 4 bases to trimming and J lost 6 bases; unmatched junction nucleotides: 14. CDR3 nucleotide sequence: TGTGCCAGCAGCCCCCCGTCTAGCGGGGCCAAGGGCGAGCAGTACTTC. This translates into CASSPPSSGAKGEQYF.

This clone was recorded a few times. The chain employs TRBV5-8 and TRBJ2-7; a weak D match, TRBD1 (6 bases). Trimming shortened V by 4 bases and J by 5 bases, and 13 bases separated the two germline ends. This CDR3 region has 13 residues. Germline CDR1 and CDR2: SGHTS and YDEGEE. The CDR3 loop reads CASSPINRDEQYF. The CDR3 nucleotides are TGTGCCAGCAGCCCAATCAACAGGGACGAGCAGTACTTC.

V is TRBV7-9 and J is TRBJ2-7, with TRBD1 matching over 9 bases. V trimming: 5 bases; J trimming: 5 bases; junction bases outside the gene matches: 10. CDR3 length: 15 residues. CDR1 and CDR2 from the germline V gene are SEHNR and FQNEAQ (reference sequence). CDR3 in amino acids: CASSPSPGTGHEQYF. The CDR3 bases are TGTGCCAGCAGCCCCAGTCCCGGGACAGGGCACGAGCAGTACTTC.

The gene calls are TRBV4-1 and TRBJ2-3, with D unclear. Germline assignment: CDR1 MGHRA and CDR2 YSYEKL. The CDR3 loop spans 13 amino acids. V was trimmed by 8 bases and J by 0 bases, leaving 9 bases between them. CDR3 sequence: CASGVASTDTQYF. DNA for the CDR3: TGCGCCAGCGGCGTAGCTAGCACAGATACGCAGTATTTT.

The chain combines TRBV13 with TRBJ2-4, with a tentative D call TRBD2 (6 bases). The V gene's germline CDR1 is PRHDT and CDR2 FYEKMQ (reference sequence). This CDR3 spans 16 amino acids. Trimming stripped 5 bases from V and 0 bases from J, with 14 bases between. CDR3 in DNA: TGTGCCAGCAGCGCACCGGGAGCTCTAGCCAAAAACATTCAGTACTTC. This codes for CASSAPGALAKNIQYF. Filled out from reference TRBV13 and TRBJ2-4, the complete variable domain reads AAGVIQSPRHLIKEKRETATLKCYPIPRHDTVYWYQQGPGQDPQFLISFYEKMQSDKGSIPDRFSAQQFSDYHSELNMSSLELGDSALYFCASSAPGALAKNIQYFGAGTRLSVL.

This chain connects TRBV19 to TRBJ1-5; maybe TRBD1 (5 bases). This CDR3 contains 14 residues. V dropped 5 bases and J dropped 7 bases, with 15 bases sitting between them. The germline V gene encodes CDR1 LNHDA and CDR2 SQIVND (reference sequence). CDR3 sequence (DNA): TGTGCCAGTAGTCTATACAGGATAGACCAGCCCCAGCATTTT. Protein sequence: CASSLYRIDQPQHF.

The rearrangement uses TRBV9 and TRBJ2-3, with 16 nucleotides matching TRBD2. The junction had 4 bases not matched to a gene; V was cut back by 0 bases and J by 3 bases. This CDR3 is 18 amino acids long. The germline V gene encodes CDR1 SGDLS and CDR2 YYNGEE. CDR3 DNA sequence: TGTGCCAGCAGCGTAGAAGGGACTAGCGGGGGGGCGACAGATACGCAGTATTTT. It yields the protein CASSVEGTSGGATDTQYF.

The chain carries TRBV25-1 and TRBJ1-1; TRBD1 might be the D (5 bases). V was clipped by 5 bases and J by 7 bases, with 8 bases between them. Germline-derived CDR1 and CDR2 are MGHDK and SYGVNS. The CDR3 length is 11 residues. CDR3 in DNA: TGTGCCAGCAGTCAGGGAAATGAAGCTTTCTTT. This sequence encodes CASSQGNEAFF.

V gene TRBV7-8 combines with J gene TRBJ2-3; a possible D gene is TRBD2 (6 bases). Trimming took off 4 bases at V and 13 bases at J, with 15 bases between the two ends. Germline V gene sequence: CDR1 SGHVS, CDR2 FQNEAQ. The CDR3 runs 12 residues. The CDR3, as DNA: TGTGCCAGCAGCTCCTGGGAGAGGGAGGAGTATTTT. This translates into CASSSWEREEYF.

In DNA form, the CDR3 reads TGTGCCAGCAGCCCCGGGGACATACTCGGTGAGACCGGGGAGCTGTTTTTT. Translating gives CASSPGDILGETGELFF. This chain links TRBV27 with TRBJ2-2; a weak D match, TRBD1 (6 bases). The CDR3 extends over 17 amino acids. The V gene lost 6 bases and the J gene lost 5 bases, with 22 bases spanning the gap. The V gene's germline CDR1 is MNHEY and CDR2 SMNVEV (reference sequence).

The chain is built from TRBV4-2 and TRBJ2-5; 7 bases match TRBD2. V lost 1 base to trimming and J lost 4 bases; unmatched junction nucleotides: 9. This CDR3 is built from 16 residues. In germline, CDR1 is LGHNA, CDR2 YNFKEQ. This CDR3 reads CASSQGGSGAPETQYF. The CDR3 DNA reads as TGTGCCAGCAGCCAAGGGGGGAGCGGGGCCCCAGAGACCCAGTACTTC.

This clone was counted only a few times. This chain links TRBV7-9 with TRBJ1-2; 7 nucleotides align to TRBD1. V lost 4 bases and J lost 6; bases outside the gene matches: 5. Germline V CDR1 and CDR2: SEHNR, FQNEAQ (reference sequence). CDR3 length: 13 amino acids. In DNA, the CDR3 is TGTGCCAGCAGCTCCTATACAGGGGATGGCTACACCTTC. Translation gives CASSSYTGDGYTF.

V is TRBV27 and J is TRBJ1-1; the match to TRBD1 covers 7 bases. This CDR3 comprises 13 residues. Germline loops: CDR1 MNHEY, CDR2 SMNVEV (reference sequence). Trimming at V came to 6 bases and at J to 6 bases, leaving 7 bases not matched to a gene. The CDR3 DNA is TGTGCCAGCAGGACAGGGCGGAGGGCTGAAGCTTTCTTT. It specifies CASRTGRRAEAFF.

The chain is built from TRBV14 and TRBJ1-2, with TRBD1 as a possible D gene (6 bases). The V and J ends lost 4 bases and 8 bases respectively, with 11 bases between them. CDR3 length: 12 residues. Germline CDR1 SGHDN, CDR2 FVKESK. Here the CDR3 DNA reads TGTGCCAGCAGCCCGGACAGACGCGGCTACACCTTC. This sequence encodes CASSPDRRGYTF. The whole variable domain, filled in from reference TRBV14 and TRBJ1-2, reads EAGVTQFPSHSVIEKGQTVTLRCDPISGHDNLYWYRRVMGKEIKFLLHFVKESKQDESGMPNNRFLAERTGGTYSTLKVQPAELEDSGVYFCASSPDRRGYTFGSGTRLTVV.

The V and J genes are TRBV4-3 and TRBJ2-1; 8 bases line up with TRBD1. This CDR3 region has 18 residues. The V gene's germline CDR1 is LGHNA and CDR2 YSLEER. Losses at the gene ends were 1 base for V and 9 bases for J; bases not matched to a gene: 17. Written as DNA, the CDR3 is TGCGCCAGCAGCCAAGGCCCCCTTGACAGGGGATGGCAGAGTGAGCAGTTCTTC. It encodes CASSQGPLDRGWQSEQFF.